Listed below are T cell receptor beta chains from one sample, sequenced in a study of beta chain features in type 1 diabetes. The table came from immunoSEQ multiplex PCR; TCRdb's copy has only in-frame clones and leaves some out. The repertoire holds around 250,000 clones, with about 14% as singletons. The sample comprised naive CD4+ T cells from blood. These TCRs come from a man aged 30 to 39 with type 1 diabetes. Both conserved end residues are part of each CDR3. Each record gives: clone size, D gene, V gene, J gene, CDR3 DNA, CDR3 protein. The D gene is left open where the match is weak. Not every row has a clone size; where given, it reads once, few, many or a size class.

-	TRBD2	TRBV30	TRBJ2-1	TGTGCCTGGAGTAGGGCTAGCGGGATCAATGAGCAGTTCTTC	CAWSRASGINEQFF
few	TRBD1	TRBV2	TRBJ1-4	TGTGCCAGCAGTGAAGGAGGGGGCGACGAAAAACTGTTTTTT	CASSEGGGDEKLFF
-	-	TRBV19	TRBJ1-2	TGTGCCAGTAGTATGGATGACAGTCGGAACTATGGCTACACCTTC	CASSMDDSRNYGYTF
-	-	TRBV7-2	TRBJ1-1	TGTGCCAGCAGCTTAGACGGCACTGAAGCTTTCTTT	CASSLDGTEAFF
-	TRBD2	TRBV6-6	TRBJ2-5	TGTGCCAGCAGGCCAGGACTAGCGGGAGAAGAGACCCAGTACTTC	CASRPGLAGEETQYF
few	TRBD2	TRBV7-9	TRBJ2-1	TGTGCCAGCAGCCCCGGGACTACCTACAATGAGCAGTTCTTC	CASSPGTTYNEQFF
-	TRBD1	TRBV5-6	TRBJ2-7	TGTGCCAGCAGCCTAGGGACAGCGACCTACGAGCAGTACTTC	CASSLGTATYEQYF
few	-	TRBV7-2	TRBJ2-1	TGTGCCAGCAGCCAGTTACGGCCGGGCCCCCCGGAGCGGATCTTC	CASSQLRPGPPERIF
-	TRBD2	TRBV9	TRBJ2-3	TGTGCCAGCAGCGTTTCCGGGACTAGCGGGAGTAGCACAGATACGCAGTATTTT	CASSVSGTSGSSTDTQYF
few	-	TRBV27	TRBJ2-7	TGTGCCAGCAGTTTAACAGGGCGGGAGCAGTACTTC	CASSLTGREQYF
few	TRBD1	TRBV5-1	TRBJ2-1	TGCGCCAGCAGCCCGGACAGGGTATACCATGAGCAGTTCTTC	CASSPDRVYHEQFF
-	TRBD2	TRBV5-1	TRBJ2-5	TGCGCCAGCACGGGGACTAGCGGGAAGGAGGAGACCCAGTACTTC	CASTGTSGKEETQYF
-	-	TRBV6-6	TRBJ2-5	TGTGCCAGCAGTTATAAAGAGACCCAGTACTTC	CASSYKETQYF
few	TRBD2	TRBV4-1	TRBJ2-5	TGCGCCAGCAGCCAGCGACTAGCGGGCGAGACCCAGTACTTC	CASSQRLAGETQYF
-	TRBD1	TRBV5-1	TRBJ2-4	TGCGCCAGCAGCTCTCGGGACAGGGGAAACATTCAGTACTTC	CASSSRDRGNIQYF
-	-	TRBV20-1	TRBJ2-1	TGCTCCACCCGAGGGTACAATGAGCAGTTCTTC	CSTRGYNEQFF
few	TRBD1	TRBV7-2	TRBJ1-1	TGTGCCAGCAGCGAAGGGACAGGCCCTGAAGCTTTCTTT	CASSEGTGPEAFF
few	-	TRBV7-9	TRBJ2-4	TGTGCCAGCAGCCCCCTTGGTGCGAAACTAGCCAAAAACATTCAGTACTTC	CASSPLGAKLAKNIQYF
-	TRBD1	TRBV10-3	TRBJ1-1	TGTGCCATTTACTCAGGGGGCTTGGACACTGAAGCTTTCTTT	CAIYSGGLDTEAFF
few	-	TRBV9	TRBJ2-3	TGTGCCAGCAGCGTAGCGGGGGAGGATACGCAGTATTTT	CASSVAGEDTQYF
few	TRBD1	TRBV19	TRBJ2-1	TGTGCCAGTAGGTTGGTCCTCGGGACAGGGTCAGTAGATGAGCAGTTCTTC	CASRLVLGTGSVDEQFF
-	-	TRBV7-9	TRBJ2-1	TGTGCCAGCAAAGGAGTTGTCTACAATGAGCAGTTCTTC	CASKGVVYNEQFF
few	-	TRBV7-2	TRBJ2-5	TGTGCCAGCAGCTTAGCCCGGGAAGAGACCCAGTACTTC	CASSLAREETQYF
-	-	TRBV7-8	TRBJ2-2	TGTGCCAGCAGCTCCCGACTGAGTGGGGCCAACACCGGGGAGCTGTTTTTT	CASSSRLSGANTGELFF
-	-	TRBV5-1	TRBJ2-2	TGCGCCAGCAGCTTAGTTCCGGGGGACACCGGGGAGCTGTTTTTT	CASSLVPGDTGELFF
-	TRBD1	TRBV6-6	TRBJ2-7	TGTGCCAGCAGTCAAGGGACAGGGGGCCACGAGCAGTACTTC	CASSQGTGGHEQYF
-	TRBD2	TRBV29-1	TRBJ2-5	TGCAGCGGAAAAGCGGGAGGACAAGAGACCCAGTACTTC	CSGKAGGQETQYF
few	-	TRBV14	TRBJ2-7	TGTGCCAGCAGCCAACCTCTTCACGAGCAGTACTTC	CASSQPLHEQYF
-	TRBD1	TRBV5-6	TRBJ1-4	TGTGCCAGCAGCTACGACAGGGGGTCGAATGAAAAACTGTTTTTT	CASSYDRGSNEKLFF
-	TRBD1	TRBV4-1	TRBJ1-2	TGCGCCAGCAGCCAGCCACGAGGGCGGGACAGGGCGGGTCATGGCTACACCTTC	CASSQPRGRDRAGHGYTF
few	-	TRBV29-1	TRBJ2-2	TGCAGCGTTGCTGGGGCGGCGAACACCGGGGAGCTGTTTTTT	CSVAGAANTGELFF
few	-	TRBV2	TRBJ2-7	TGTGCCAGCAGTAGGGGAAGCTCCTACGAGCAGTACTTC	CASSRGSSYEQYF
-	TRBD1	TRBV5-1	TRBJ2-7	TGCGCCAGCAGCTTGGTTGTGACAGGGGACGGCTACGAGCAGTACTTC	CASSLVVTGDGYEQYF
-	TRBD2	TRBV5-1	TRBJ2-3	TGCGCCAGCAGCTCCGGGACTAGCGGGAGCACAGATACGCAGTATTTT	CASSSGTSGSTDTQYF
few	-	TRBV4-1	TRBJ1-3	TGCGCCAGCAGCCAAGGGAGGAGTAGTGGAAACACCATATATTTT	CASSQGRSSGNTIYF
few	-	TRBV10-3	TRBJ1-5	TGTGCCATCAGTGGAGGGCTGGATCAGCCCCAGCATTTT	CAISGGLDQPQHF
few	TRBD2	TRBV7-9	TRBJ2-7	TGTGCCAGCAGCACGGTCCGGGAACTAGCGGAGAGCTCCTACGAGCAGTACTTC	CASSTVRELAESSYEQYF
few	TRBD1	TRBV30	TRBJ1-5	TGTGCCTGGAGAAGCGGACAGGGAAGCTGGCAGCCCCAGCATTTT	CAWRSGQGSWQPQHF
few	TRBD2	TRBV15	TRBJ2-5	TGTGCCACCAGCGGTGGACTAGCGGGGCAAGAGACCCAGTACTTC	CATSGGLAGQETQYF
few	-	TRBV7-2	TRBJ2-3	TGTGCCAGCAGCTTAGGGAGTGGCACAGATACGCAGTATTTT	CASSLGSGTDTQYF
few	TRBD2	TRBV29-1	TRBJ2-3	TGCAGCGTTGATTCGAGGGCGGGGGGGCGGTCAGATACGCAGTATTTT	CSVDSRAGGRSDTQYF
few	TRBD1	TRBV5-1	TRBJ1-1	TGCGCCAGCAGCCCTAGACAGGGAACTGAAGCTTTCTTT	CASSPRQGTEAFF
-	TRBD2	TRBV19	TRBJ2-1	TGTGCCAGTACAGGACTAGCGTGGAATGAGCAGTTCTTC	CASTGLAWNEQFF
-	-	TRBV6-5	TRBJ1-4	TGTGCCAGCAGTTACTCGAAGACCAGTTGGGGCGAAAAACTGTTTTTT	CASSYSKTSWGEKLFF
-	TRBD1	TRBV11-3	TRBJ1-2	TGTGCCAGCACCAAGGACAGGGAGGGTTATGGCTACACCTTC	CASTKDREGYGYTF
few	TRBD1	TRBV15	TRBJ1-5	TGTGCCACCAGCAGAGGGGACAGCGGGGGGTATCAGCCCCAGCATTTT	CATSRGDSGGYQPQHF
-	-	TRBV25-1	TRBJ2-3	TGTGCCAGCAGTGGCGGCCAGACGCAGTATTTT	CASSGGQTQYF
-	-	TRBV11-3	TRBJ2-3	TGTGCCAGCAGCCTGGGCGGCACAGATACGCAGTATTTT	CASSLGGTDTQYF
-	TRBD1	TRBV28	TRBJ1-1	TGTGCCAGCAGTAGACCGACAGGGTGGAACACTGAAGCTTTCTTT	CASSRPTGWNTEAFF
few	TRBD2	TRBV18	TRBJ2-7	TGTGCCAGCTCACCAGGGGAGGGCTACGAGCAGTACTTC	CASSPGEGYEQYF